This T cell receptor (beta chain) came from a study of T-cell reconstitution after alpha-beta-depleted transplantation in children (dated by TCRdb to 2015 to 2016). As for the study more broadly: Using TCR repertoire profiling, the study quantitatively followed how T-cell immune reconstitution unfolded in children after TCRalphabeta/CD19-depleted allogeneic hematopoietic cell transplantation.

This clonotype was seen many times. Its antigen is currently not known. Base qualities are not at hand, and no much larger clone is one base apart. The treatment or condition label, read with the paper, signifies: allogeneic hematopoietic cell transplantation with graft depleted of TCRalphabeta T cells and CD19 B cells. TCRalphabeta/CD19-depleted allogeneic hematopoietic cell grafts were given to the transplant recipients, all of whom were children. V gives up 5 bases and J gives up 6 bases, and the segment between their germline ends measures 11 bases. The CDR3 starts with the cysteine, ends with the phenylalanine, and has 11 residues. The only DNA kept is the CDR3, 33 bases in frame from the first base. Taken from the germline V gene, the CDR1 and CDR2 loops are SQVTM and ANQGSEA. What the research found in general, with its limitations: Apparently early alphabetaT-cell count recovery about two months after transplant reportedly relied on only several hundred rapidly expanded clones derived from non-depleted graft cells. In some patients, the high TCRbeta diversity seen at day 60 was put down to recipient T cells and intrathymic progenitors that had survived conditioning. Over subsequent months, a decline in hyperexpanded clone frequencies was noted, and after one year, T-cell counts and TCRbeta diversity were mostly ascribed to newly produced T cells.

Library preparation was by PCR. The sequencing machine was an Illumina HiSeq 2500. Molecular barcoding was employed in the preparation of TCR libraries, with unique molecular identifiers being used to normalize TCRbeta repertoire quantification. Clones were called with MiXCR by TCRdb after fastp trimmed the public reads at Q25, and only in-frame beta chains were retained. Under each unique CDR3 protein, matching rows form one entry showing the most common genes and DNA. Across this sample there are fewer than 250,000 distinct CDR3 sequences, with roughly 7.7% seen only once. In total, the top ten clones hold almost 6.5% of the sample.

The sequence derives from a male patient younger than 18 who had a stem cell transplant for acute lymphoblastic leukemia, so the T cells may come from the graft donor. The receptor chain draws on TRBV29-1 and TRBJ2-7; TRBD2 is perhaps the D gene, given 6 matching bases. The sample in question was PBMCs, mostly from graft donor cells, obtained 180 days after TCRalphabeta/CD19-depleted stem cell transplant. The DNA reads TGCAGCGTTCTGCGGGGTATCGAGCAGTACTTC. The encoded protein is CSVLRGIEQYF.